One sample yielded the 32 T cell receptor beta chains listed below, sequenced in a study of breast tumors, draining lymph nodes, adjacent tissues. TCRdb ran MiXCR on the multiplex PCR reads and lists one entry per CDR3 protein. The table records fewer than 300,000 distinct CDR3 sequences, roughly 32% of them present only once. Samples came from axillary lymph nodes draining the breast cancer. The sample taken for sequencing was axillary lymph node tissue. These TCRs come from a female donor with breast cancer. Some clones in this sample may be carry-over from other donors' samples.

This clonotype has a count of ten or more. This chain uses TRBV19 with TRBJ2-3; 11 bases fit TRBD2. V was pared by 5 bases and J by 2 bases, with 6 bases of the junction left unmatched. Looked up from germline, CDR1 is LNHDA and CDR2 is SQIVND (reference sequence). The CDR3 runs to 16 residues. CDR3 residues: CASSLRTSGYTDTQYF. CDR3 in DNA: TGTGCCAGTAGTCTGCGGACTAGCGGGTACACAGATACGCAGTATTTT.

This clonotype occurred many times. The chain couples TRBV5-1 to TRBJ2-5; D could derive from TRBD1 or TRBD2 (6 bases each). Per the germline V gene, CDR1 is SGHRS and CDR2 is YFSETQ. V was cut by 0 bases and J by 5 bases, with 14 bases left in between. This CDR3 has 15 residues. The CDR3 region is CASSLGPGAGETQYF. The CDR3 DNA is TGCGCCAGCAGCTTGGGGCCAGGGGCGGGGGAGACCCAGTACTTC.

This sequence joins TRBV29-1 and TRBJ1-2; possible D gene TRBD1, 5 bases. The CDR3 runs 13 residues. Trimming left V 4 bases short and J 0 bases short, with 9 bases between. The germline CDR1 and CDR2 sequences are SQVTM and ANQGSEA. The CDR3 loop is CSVAEGTNYGYTF. Here the CDR3 DNA reads TGCAGCGTTGCGGAGGGGACTAACTATGGCTACACCTTC.

Turning to this clonotype: A read error is likely, as this CDR3 ends without the conserved phenylalanine or tryptophan. This sequence joins TRBV24-1 and TRBJ1-4; 7 nucleotides line up with TRBD1. This CDR3 has 15 residues. The J segment lost 6 bases and the V segment lost 4 bases, leaving 7 bases of the junction unmatched. Germline lookup yields CDR1 KGHDR and CDR2 SFDVKD. The CDR3 coding sequence is TGTGCCACCAGTGAAGGACAGGCTTTAGATGAAAAACTGTTTTCT. Translated, it gives CATSEGQALDEKLFS.

In this sample, this clonotype turned up many times. The chain is built from TRBV4-1 and TRBJ2-3, with 7 bases that match TRBD2. The V gene's germline CDR1 is MGHRA and CDR2 YSYEKL. CDR3 length equals 18 residues. Losses at the gene ends were 1 base for V and 2 bases for J; bases not matched to a gene: 12. The DNA of the CDR3 is TGCGCCAGCAGCCAAGTCAGCTGGGCTAGCGGTAACACAGATACGCAGTATTTT. Translation: CASSQVSWASGNTDTQYF.

The chain uses TRBV12-3 or TRBV12-4 and TRBJ1-1; no firm D call. The CDR3 runs to 13 residues. V lost 3 bases and J 5 bases, leaving 10 bases between the germline ends. In DNA, the CDR3 is TGTGCCAGCAGTTTGCACAGAGGGACTGAAGCTTTCTTT. Translated, it gives CASSLHRGTEAFF.

This clonotype was recorded many times. This chain connects TRBV9 to TRBJ2-5; D is possibly TRBD2 (7 bases). Trimming shortened V by 3 bases and J by 2 bases, and 14 bases separated the two germline ends. The germline gives CDR1 SGDLS, CDR2 YYNGEE. This CDR3 spans 15 amino acids. The CDR3 loop is CASSEGGGAQETQYF. For the CDR3, the DNA is TGTGCCAGCAGCGAGGGGGGGGGGGCTCAAGAGACCCAGTACTTC.

This clonotype was seen ten or more times. CDR3: CAILSSGPSYEQYF. DNA for the CDR3: TGTGCCATCCTCTCAAGCGGACCCTCCTACGAGCAGTACTTC. This chain connects TRBV10-3 to TRBJ2-7, with D possibly being TRBD2 (5 bases). Germline V gene data show CDR1 as ENHRY and CDR2 as SYGVKD. This CDR3 region has 14 residues. V was shortened by 8 bases and J by 0 bases, with 14 bases between the two germline ends.

This clonotype was counted many times. The rearrangement links TRBV5-1 to TRBJ2-1; 16 nucleotides align to TRBD2. Germline loops: CDR1 SGHRS, CDR2 YFSETQ. The CDR3 extends over 15 amino acids. With 3 bases clipped from V and 9 bases from J, the junction kept 3 bases outside the gene matches. CDR3 nucleotides: TGCGCCAGCAGCTCGGGACTAGCGGGAGGGGGTGAGCAGTTCTTC. This encodes CASSSGLAGGGEQFF. Using reference TRBV5-1 and TRBJ2-1 for the parts outside the CDR3, the full variable domain is KAGVTQTPRYLIKTRGQQVTLSCSPISGHRSVSWYQQTPGQGLQFLFEYFSETQRNKGNFPGRFSGRQFSNSRSEMNVSTLELGDSALYLCASSSGLAGGGEQFFGPGTRLTVL.

This clonotype was seen many times. The rearrangement links TRBV15 to TRBJ1-3; D gene uncertain. The V gene's germline CDR1 is LNHNV and CDR2 YYDKDF (reference sequence). The CDR3 is 14 amino acids. Trimming removed 9 bases at V and 0 bases at J, with 12 bases between. CDR3 protein: CATAPGSSGNTIYF. In nucleotides, the CDR3 is TGTGCCACAGCCCCGGGAAGCTCTGGAAACACCATATATTTT. Drawing the rest from reference TRBV15 and TRBJ1-3, the complete variable domain is DAMVIQNPRYQVTQFGKPVTLSCSQTLNHNVMYWYQQKSSQAPKLLFHYYDKDFNNEADTPDNFQSRRPNTSFCFLDIRSPGLGDTAMYLCATAPGSSGNTIYFGEGSWLTVV.

The V and J genes are TRBV29-1 and TRBJ2-3; D gene ambiguous. V shed 8 bases and J shed 2 bases, with 11 bases lying between them. The germline V gene encodes CDR1 SQVTM and CDR2 ANQGSEA. The CDR3 consists of 12 residues. CDR3 bases: TGCAGCCAAGTTGCTATCACAGATACGCAGTATTTT. Encoded protein: CSQVAITDTQYF.

This clonotype has only one observation. A much more abundant neighbour one base away suggests this may be a read error. This sequence joins TRBV6-1 and TRBJ2-7, with TRBD2 identical over 11 bases. V lost 11 bases and J lost 3; bases outside the gene matches: 9. Germline V CDR1 and CDR2: MNHNS, SASEGT. The CDR3 spans 14 residues. The chain's CDR3 is CAGRSSGRLYEQYF. In DNA form, the CDR3 reads TGTGCCGGCCGTTCTAGCGGGAGGCTCTACGAGCAGTACTTC.

This clonotype was observed at least ten times. V is TRBV29-1 and J is TRBJ2-3; no clear D. The CDR3 has 13 residues. Trimming stripped 3 bases from V and 1 base from J, with 8 bases between. The germline gives CDR1 SQVTM, CDR2 ANQGSEA. CDR3: CSVEFRGTDTQYF. In DNA, the CDR3 is TGCAGCGTTGAGTTTAGGGGCACAGATACGCAGTATTTT.

In regard to this clonotype: A much larger clone sits a single nucleotide away, making a read error possible. The chain carries TRBV5-1 and TRBJ1-4; no firm D call. The CDR3 covers 14 residues. Germline-derived CDR1 and CDR2 are SGHRS and YFSETQ. Written as DNA, the CDR3 is TGCGCCAGCAGCGAGAGGAGGCAAAATGACAAACTGTTTTTT. Translated, it gives CASSERRQNDKLFF.

Many counts were recorded for this clonotype. The chain links TRBV19 to TRBJ2-2; D remains unclear. V was pared by 3 bases and J by 2 bases, with 10 bases between. The CDR3 runs to 15 residues. Germline CDR1 LNHDA, CDR2 SQIVND (reference sequence). The CDR3 DNA sequence: TGTGCCAGTAGTATCGAGTCACTCAACACCGGGGAGCTGTTTTTT. Protein: CASSIESLNTGELFF.

This clonotype has only a few counts. This CDR3 is CAISSSLGGGEETQHF. The CDR3 DNA follows: TGTGCCATCAGTTCGTCGCTGGGTGGGGGTGAAGAGACCCAGCATTTT. The chain combines TRBV10-3 with TRBJ1-5; D perhaps matches TRBD1 (5 bases). The CDR3 totals 16 residues. In germline, CDR1 is ENHRY, CDR2 SYGVKD. V was trimmed by 5 bases and J by 11 bases, leaving 25 bases between them.

This clonotype was seen many times. The chain joins TRBV20-1 to TRBJ2-3; 13 bases align to TRBD2. The CDR3 contains 16 residues. CDR1 is DFQATT and CDR2 is SNEGSKA in the germline V gene (reference sequence). Trimming took 2 bases from V and 4 from J; bases not matched to a gene: 6. The CDR3 reads CSARKRTSGSADTQYF. The CDR3 DNA sequence: TGCAGTGCTAGAAAGAGGACTAGCGGGAGTGCAGATACGCAGTATTTT.

This clonotype was observed at least ten times. This chain uses TRBV11-1 with TRBJ2-1, with 8 nucleotides matching TRBD2. The germline gives CDR1 SGHAT, CDR2 FQDESV (reference sequence). This CDR3 is built from 11 residues. The junction had 4 bases not matched to a gene; V was cut back by 4 bases and J by 14 bases. CDR3 sequence: CASSSGLVEFF. CDR3 in DNA: TGTGCCAGCAGCTCGGGACTAGTAGAGTTCTTC.

Ten or more counts support this clonotype. The CDR3 DNA is TGTGCCAGTAAGGCACAGGGAGGTACCGGGGAGCTGTTTTTT. This gives the protein CASKAQGGTGELFF. The chain is built from TRBV19 and TRBJ2-2; TRBD1 or TRBD2 may be the D gene (6 bases each). The germline V gene encodes CDR1 LNHDA and CDR2 SQIVND (reference sequence). V was trimmed by 7 bases and J by 5 bases, leaving 14 bases between them. There are 14 residues in the CDR3. Combining the CDR3 with reference TRBV19 and TRBJ2-2 gives the whole variable domain DGGITQSPKYLFRKEGQNVTLSCEQNLNHDAMYWYRQDPGQGLRLIYYSQIVNDFQKGDIAEGYSVSREKKESFPLTVTSAQKNPTAFYLCASKAQGGTGELFFGEGSRLTVL.

As to this clonotype: A much larger clone is a single base away; this may be a read error. The CDR3 does not end in the conserved phenylalanine or tryptophan, so this is likely a read error. The J gene is TRBJ2-1, the V gene TRBV6-6; 7 nucleotides line up with TRBD2. The ends lost 5 bases at V and 8 bases at J; junction bases unmatched: 3. In germline, CDR1 is MNHNY, CDR2 SVGAGI (reference sequence). The CDR3 consists of 12 residues. CDR3 amino acids: CASSHRGDEQFL. DNA for the CDR3: TGTGCCAGCAGTCACCGGGGGGATGAGCAGTTCCTC.

The rearrangement joins TRBV4-1 to TRBJ1-1; 7 bases match TRBD1. The CDR3 is made up of 14 amino acids. CDR1 is MGHRA and CDR2 is YSYEKL in the germline V gene. Losses at the gene ends were 1 base for V and 7 bases for J; bases not matched to a gene: 6. CDR3 protein: CASSQGRDRSEAFF. Written as DNA, the CDR3 is TGCGCCAGCAGCCAAGGAAGGGACAGAAGTGAAGCTTTCTTT.

This clonotype was seen many times. Just one base apart from a much larger clone, this may be a read error. The V call is TRBV20-1, the J call TRBJ2-3, with 10 bases matching TRBD1. Per germline, CDR1 DFQATT and CDR2 SNEGSKA (reference sequence). This CDR3 contains 15 residues. The CDR3 sequence: CSATPGQGIQDTQCF. For the CDR3, the DNA is TGCAGTGCTACCCCGGGACAGGGGATTCAAGATACGCAGTGTTTT.

This clonotype was detected many times. The J gene is TRBJ1-3, the V gene TRBV11-2; D is perhaps TRBD1 (5 bases). In germline, CDR1 is SGHAT, CDR2 FQNNGV. Trimming removed 2 bases from V and 3 bases from J, with 11 bases in between. This CDR3 has 15 amino acids. CDR3 in DNA: TGTGCCAGCAGCTTACAGGGAGGTGGTGGAAACACCATATATTTT. Translation gives CASSLQGGGGNTIYF.

This clonotype was recorded at least ten times. The chain combines TRBV10-3 with TRBJ1-5, with 9 bases matching TRBD1. Unmatched junction bases numbered 1, after V lost 6 bases and J lost 4 bases. This CDR3 region has 13 residues. Germline CDR1 ENHRY, CDR2 SYGVKD. The DNA of the CDR3 is TGTGCCATCAGCGGACAGGGGAATCAGCCCCAGCATTTT. It translates to CAISGQGNQPQHF.

In its sample, this clonotype was seen a few times. V is TRBV18 and J is TRBJ2-3, with 7 bases matching TRBD2. The CDR3 sequence is 15 residues long. Germline assignment: CDR1 KGHSH and CDR2 LQKENI. With V trimmed by 4 bases and J by 3 bases, 7 bases remained unmatched. CDR3 sequence (DNA): TGTGCCAGCTCACGAAGGAGCGGGGAAACAGATACGCAGTATTTT. Translated: CASSRRSGETDTQYF.

This clonotype was counted at least ten times. This chain links TRBV7-8 with TRBJ1-5; D is unresolved. V lost 1 base, J lost 3 bases, and 13 bases lay in between. Per germline, CDR1 SGHVS and CDR2 FQNEAQ. The CDR3 consists of 16 residues. CDR3 nucleotide sequence: TGTGCCAGCAGCTTAGAAGGAGGAGGGTTCAATCAGCCCCAGCATTTT. Translation gives CASSLEGGGFNQPQHF.

A remark on this clonotype: A much larger clonotype is one base distant, so this may be a read error. The chain couples TRBV7-3 to TRBJ2-5; D not resolved. The CDR3 is made up of 15 amino acids. Germline lookup yields CDR1 SGHTA and CDR2 FQGTGA. CDR3 loop: CASSLVVGSGETQHF. CDR3 nucleotide sequence: TGTGCCAGCAGCTTAGTTGTTGGGTCCGGAGAGACCCAGCACTTC.

This clonotype has a count of ten or more. This chain links TRBV3-1 with TRBJ2-2; 9 nucleotides align to TRBD2. V shed 2 bases, J shed 5 bases, and the junction held 3 bases outside the gene matches. Germline CDR1 and CDR2: LGHDT and YNNKEL (reference sequence). The CDR3 has 15 amino acids. The DNA for the CDR3 is TGTGCCAGCAGCCAAAGGACTAGCGTTACCGGGGAGCTGTTTTTT. Translating it yields CASSQRTSVTGELFF.

The chain uses TRBV9 and TRBJ2-3, with a possible D match to TRBD2 (6 bases). The CDR3 runs 15 residues. V dropped 2 bases and J dropped 11 bases, with 21 bases sitting between them. CDR1 is SGDLS and CDR2 is YYNGEE in the germline V gene. CDR3 loop: CASSVVGSTDNEQYF. The CDR3 coding sequence is TGTGCCAGCAGCGTTGTCGGGAGTACCGACAATGAGCAGTATTTT.

This chain uses TRBV2 with TRBJ1-6; no definite D call. The CDR3 length is 13 residues. The V gene's germline CDR1 is SNHLY and CDR2 FYNNEI. V lost 7 bases, J lost 7 bases, and 11 bases lay in between. The CDR3 here is CASKKDGNSPLHF. The CDR3 DNA is TGTGCCAGCAAAAAGGACGGGAATTCACCCCTCCACTTT.

This clonotype was seen once. This rearrangement joins TRBV2 to TRBJ1-2; D uncertain. Germline V gives CDR1 SNHLY, CDR2 FYNNEI. V lost 6 bases and J lost 6, with 14 bases in between. The CDR3 sequence is 13 residues long. The DNA of the CDR3 is TGTGCCAGCAGACTAGCGGGAGGGCATGGCTACACCTTC. It codes for CASRLAGGHGYTF.

This clonotype was counted many times. The genes are TRBV19 and TRBJ2-6; TRBD2 matches 8 bases. CDR1 LNHDA and CDR2 SQIVND come from the germline V gene (reference sequence). The CDR3 is 18 amino acids. V lost 4 bases, J lost 2 bases, and 10 bases stayed unmatched. For the CDR3, the DNA is TGTGCCAGTAGTAAATCGAGTCGGGGGGGGACTGGGGCCAACGTCCTGACTTTC. Protein: CASSKSSRGGTGANVLTF.